This record covers a single T cell receptor (beta chain). How the authors handled the data: How many nucleated cells were present was estimated from reference gene primer amplification. The table came from immunoSEQ multiplex PCR; TCRdb's copy has only in-frame clones and leaves some out. V and J calls and clone size follow that table, whereas D and trimming were derived from the DNA. The data contain 150,000 to 200,000 clones, 70% to 80% of them singletons. A case of COVID-19 had been met by exposed participants within 2 weeks before study entry. This sample stems from a study of blood T cell repertoires in COVID-19. Overall study: Sources were T cells, B-cell-depleted T cells, or PBMCs; the material itself was cDNA or gDNA.

The CDR3 has 17 amino acids. The source is a man in his 60s who had been exposed to COVID-19. V usage is TRBV21-1 and J usage is TRBJ2-7; the table's D call, TRBD2, has no DNA check behind it. TRBV21-1 is noted as a pseudogene. The source material was PBMCs or T cells enriched from blood (not recorded which). CDR3: CASSKQTGLPSLRVQYF. CDR3 nucleotide sequence: TGTGCCAGCAGCAAACAAACGGGACTCCCCAGCCTACGAGTGCAGTACTTC.